The 32 T cell receptor beta chains given below trace back to one sample, sequenced in a study of spatial heterogeneity in lung cancer. Overall study findings and caveats: In tumors, expanded intratumoral alpha and beta TCR counts tracked mutation counts.

TCRdb passed the 5' RACE reads through MiXCR, listing each CDR3 protein once. The sample consists of roughly 900 distinct CDR3 sequences, roughly 6.7% of them appearing once. Indicated time point: sample taken at primary tumor resection. What these receptors recognize is not known. Here the sequenced sample was lung tumor tissue, taken at surgery. Receptors originate from a female donor with early-stage non-small cell lung cancer.

Remarks on this clonotype: Since the library was made to target alpha chains, this beta chain is a stray read and its abundance is not meaningful. The rearrangement links TRBV29-1 to TRBJ2-6; TRBD1 might be the D (6 bases). The CDR3 contains 12 residues. Germline V gives CDR1 SQVTM, CDR2 ANQGSEA. Trimming cost V 6 bases and J 8 bases, with 11 bases left between them. DNA of the CDR3: TGCAGCGTCGTAGACAGGCCCAACGTCCTGACTTTC. Its translation is CSVVDRPNVLTF.

Concerning this clonotype: A library prepared for alpha chains yielded this beta chain as an off-target read; its size is of little meaning. The chain has TRBV5-6 and TRBJ2-7, with D uncertain. CDR1 is SGHDT and CDR2 is YYEEEE in the germline V gene. This CDR3 is 13 amino acids long. The V end lost 4 bases, the J end lost 2 bases, and 10 bases lay between the germline ends. The CDR3 loop is CASSLPYTYEQYF. DNA of the CDR3: TGTGCCAGCAGCCTACCATACACCTACGAGCAGTACTTC.

This clonotype was picked up a small number of times. This beta chain is a stray sequence in a library constructed for alpha chains; its clone size is not meaningful. The CDR3 is CSARAVGRGYEQYF. CDR3 DNA: TGCAGTGCTAGAGCCGTAGGGAGGGGCTACGAGCAGTACTTC. J is TRBJ2-7 and V is TRBV20-1; the match to TRBD2 covers 7 bases. Germline V gene data show CDR1 as DFQATT and CDR2 as SNEGSKA (reference sequence). The length of the CDR3 is 14 residues. V shed 1 base, J shed 3 bases, and the junction held 6 bases outside the gene matches.

This clonotype is categorized as medium-sized (0.01 to 0.1%). This beta chain is a stray read from a library made for alpha chains; its abundance is not meaningful. The rearrangement joins TRBV6-2 or TRBV6-3 to TRBJ2-5; a possible D gene is TRBD1 (7 bases). The V gene lost 6 bases and the J gene lost 7 bases, with 15 bases spanning the gap. Germline assignment: CDR1 MNHEY and CDR2 SVGEGT. CDR3 length equals 13 residues. The CDR3 DNA sequence: TGTGCCAGCAGGATGGAGGGGGCCGGGACCCAGTACTTC. This codes for CASRMEGAGTQYF.

This clonotype is judged large. Because the library targeted alpha chains, this beta chain is an off-target read whose size means little. The chain recombines TRBV4-2 with TRBJ2-7; D uncertain. The CDR3 totals 14 residues. With 0 bases removed from V and 10 bases from J, the gap between germline ends came to 16 bases. The V gene's germline CDR1 is LGHNA and CDR2 YNFKEQ. The CDR3 sequence is CASSQDSLAYEQYF. For the CDR3, the DNA is TGTGCCAGCAGCCAAGATAGCCTGGCTTATGAACAGTACTTC.

This clonotype is termed medium-sized. Since it is a stray read in a library aimed at alpha chains, this beta chain has a size that is not meaningful. The chain recombines TRBV5-1 with TRBJ2-4; 8 bases line up with TRBD1. Germline V gene sequence: CDR1 SGHRS, CDR2 YFSETQ. V was clipped by 1 base and J by 5 bases; unmatched bases: 8. CDR3 size: 16 residues. The CDR3 DNA follows: TGCGCCAGCAGCTTGTCGGCGGGCAGGGGGCAAAACATTCAGTACTTC. Translation: CASSLSAGRGQNIQYF.

Details on this clonotype: Because the library targeted alpha chains, this beta chain is an off-target read whose size means little. The chain carries TRBV12-3 or TRBV12-4 and TRBJ2-3; 8 positions agree with TRBD2. This CDR3 region has 19 residues. J gave up 5 bases and V 3 bases, and 19 bases lay outside the gene matches. CDR3 DNA: TGTGCCAGCAGTTTTACTCTCGTGGTTGGAGCGGGAGAAGGAGATACGCAGTATTTT. It is translated as CASSFTLVVGAGEGDTQYF.

This clonotype is large within its sample. The library was prepared for alpha chains; this beta chain is a stray read, so its frequency means little. The chain links TRBV7-8 to TRBJ2-2, with TRBD2 identical over 14 bases. Germline assignment: CDR1 SGHVS and CDR2 FQNEAQ. Trimming at V came to 4 bases and at J to 13 bases, leaving 8 bases not matched to a gene. The CDR3 length is 15 residues. DNA for the CDR3: TGTGCCAGCAGCTCGAGGACTAGCGGGGGGTTAGGGCTGTTTTTT. Protein product: CASSSRTSGGLGLFF.

By frequency in the sample, this clonotype is large. For a library built for alpha chains, this beta chain is a stray read; little rests on its size. This rearrangement joins TRBV5-1 to TRBJ2-6; D is undetermined. CDR1 SGHRS and CDR2 YFSETQ come from the germline V gene. Deletions cut 6 bases from V and 2 bases from J, with 6 bases between. CDR3 size: 13 residues. The CDR3 region is CASKDTGANVLTF. As DNA, the CDR3 is TGCGCCAGCAAGGATACTGGGGCCAACGTCCTGACTTTC.

Sample share makes this clonotype medium-sized (0.01 to 0.1%). With the library built for alpha chains, this beta chain is off target and its frequency is not meaningful. DNA for the CDR3: TGCGCCAGCAGCCTGGGACTAGCGCGGACCGGGGAGCTGTTTTTT. Translation gives CASSLGLARTGELFF. This chain uses TRBV5-1 with TRBJ2-2; 10 bases are shared with TRBD2. The trim removed 4 bases at V and 5 bases at J, leaving 5 bases unmatched. Looked up from germline, CDR1 is SGHRS and CDR2 is YFSETQ. The CDR3 is made up of 15 amino acids.

On this clonotype: In a library made to pick up alpha chains, this beta chain is a stray read with a size that means little. The genes are TRBV7-6 and TRBJ1-5, with 7 bases fitting TRBD1. This CDR3 spans 14 amino acids. From germline, CDR1 is SGHVS and CDR2 FNYEAQ. J lost 5 bases, V lost 3 bases, and 4 bases had no gene match. The CDR3, as DNA: TGTGCCAGCAGCTTGACAGGGTTTCATCAGCCCCAGCATTTT. It is translated as CASSLTGFHQPQHF.

This clonotype is termed medium-sized. This beta chain slipped into a library made for alpha chains as a stray read, so its size is not meaningful. This chain connects TRBV18 to TRBJ2-7; the D gene could be TRBD1 or TRBD2 (5 bases each). V lost 3 bases to trimming and J lost 2 bases, with 17 bases between them. Germline V gene data show CDR1 as KGHSH and CDR2 as LQKENI. The CDR3 has 16 amino acids. CDR3 loop: CASSPRDPASAYEQYF. CDR3 bases: TGTGCCAGCTCACCGAGGGACCCGGCTTCCGCCTACGAGCAGTACTTC.

This clonotype showed up just a few times. Because the library targeted alpha chains, this beta chain is an off-target read whose size means little. The CDR3, as DNA: TGTGCCAGCAGGGCCGGACAGGGAACCTACGAGCAGTACTTC. This codes for CASRAGQGTYEQYF. V and J are TRBV2 and TRBJ2-7; TRBD1 matches 8 bases. V shed 6 bases and J 2 bases; nucleotides not matched to a gene: 6. The CDR3 covers 14 residues. Germline CDR1 and CDR2: SNHLY and FYNNEI.

In its sample, this clonotype is large. This beta chain is an off-target read within a library intended for alpha chains, so its frequency means little. The chain links TRBV29-1 to TRBJ2-7, with D perhaps TRBD2 (6 bases). The V and J ends lost 4 bases and 5 bases respectively, with 18 bases between them. Germline CDR1 SQVTM, CDR2 ANQGSEA. The CDR3 is 14 residues long. The CDR3 loop is CSVVRQGGKDEQYF. CDR3 sequence (DNA): TGCAGCGTTGTGCGGCAGGGAGGAAAAGACGAGCAGTACTTC.

Relative to its sample, this clonotype is large. Little can be read into the size of this beta chain, an off-target read in a library designed for alpha chains. The V and J genes are TRBV29-1 and TRBJ1-4, with D possibly matching TRBD1 (5 bases). Germline V gene data show CDR1 as SQVTM and CDR2 as ANQGSEA. Trimming left V 4 bases short and J 8 bases short, with 17 bases between. This CDR3 has 14 amino acids. The CDR3 region has the DNA TGCAGCGTTGTCAGCCCGGAGTGGGGGGAAAAACTGTTTTTT. Translating gives CSVVSPEWGEKLFF.

This clonotype is classed as large. This beta chain lies outside the target of a library built for alpha chains; its clone size means little. The chain uses TRBV6-5 and TRBJ1-4, with D unresolved. The CDR3 spans 14 residues. CDR1 is MNHEY, CDR2 SVGAGI, per germline. V shed 2 bases and J shed 4 bases, with 8 bases lying between them. The CDR3 region is CASSYGGDNEKLFF. For the CDR3, the DNA is TGTGCCAGCAGTTACGGTGGGGATAATGAAAAACTGTTTTTT.

This clonotype is judged medium-sized (0.01 to 0.1%). This beta chain was picked up by a library intended for alpha chains and is off target, so its count carries little meaning. The chain couples TRBV20-1 to TRBJ2-7; D is possibly TRBD1 (6 bases). The germline CDR1 and CDR2 sequences are DFQATT and SNEGSKA (reference sequence). V lost 5 bases to trimming and J lost 6 bases, with 11 bases between them. This CDR3 is built from 11 residues. The CDR3 DNA reads as TGCAGTGCTGCACAGGGAAGCGAGCAGTACTTC. It encodes CSAAQGSEQYF.

This clonotype is large. This beta chain is off target for a library built for alpha chains, so its abundance means little. This sequence joins TRBV29-1 and TRBJ2-5; TRBD1 aligns across 7 bases. The germline V gene has CDR1 SQVTM and CDR2 ANQGSEA. V dropped 3 bases and J dropped 4; count of bases not matched to a gene: 5. The CDR3 runs to 13 residues. CDR3 sequence: CSVERGRIETQYF. CDR3 in DNA: TGCAGCGTTGAGAGGGGGCGCATAGAGACCCAGTACTTC.

By frequency in the sample, this clonotype is medium-sized. As an off-target read in a library built for alpha chains, this beta chain has a frequency of little significance. V usage is TRBV7-9 and J usage is TRBJ2-1; weak D call: TRBD2 (6 bases). The V end lost 7 bases, the J end lost 6 bases, and 19 bases lay between the germline ends. This CDR3 comprises 15 residues. Germline lookup yields CDR1 SEHNR and CDR2 FQNEAQ (reference sequence). In DNA form, the CDR3 reads TGTGCCAGCATCCTAGCCGGGACTCCCTTCAATGAGCAGTTCTTC. Translating gives CASILAGTPFNEQFF.

By its share, this clonotype is medium-sized. This beta chain is an off-target read within a library intended for alpha chains, so its frequency means little. The CDR3 DNA is TGCGCCGGCTCTTCCGAGGGGAACACCGGGGAGCTGTTTTTT. As protein: CAGSSEGNTGELFF. The chain carries TRBV5-1 and TRBJ2-2; maybe TRBD2 (5 bases). This CDR3 contains 14 residues. The V and J ends lost 10 bases and 1 base respectively, with 14 bases between them. Germline lookup yields CDR1 SGHRS and CDR2 YFSETQ.

By proportion, this clonotype is medium-sized. Found in a library prepared for alpha chains, this beta chain is an off-target read, and its abundance has little meaning. The J gene is TRBJ2-7, the V gene TRBV5-1; 9 bases fit TRBD2. CDR1 SGHRS and CDR2 YFSETQ come from the germline V gene. The V segment lost 3 bases and the J segment 3 bases; nucleotides outside the gene matches: 4. This CDR3 has 14 residues. CDR3 loop: CASSYSGGYYEQYF. The CDR3 DNA is TGCGCCAGCAGCTATAGCGGGGGATACTACGAGCAGTACTTC. The full variable domain, completed using reference TRBV5-1 and TRBJ2-7, is KAGVTQTPRYLIKTRGQQVTLSCSPISGHRSVSWYQQTPGQGLQFLFEYFSETQRNKGNFPGRFSGRQFSNSRSEMNVSTLELGDSALYLCASSYSGGYYEQYFGPGTRLTVT.

This clonotype ranks as large. For a library built for alpha chains, this beta chain is a stray read; little rests on its size. The chain couples TRBV11-2 to TRBJ2-7; 7 bases map to TRBD2. The junction had 11 bases not matched to a gene; V was cut back by 1 base and J by 5 bases. Germline V gene data show CDR1 as SGHAT and CDR2 as FQNNGV. This CDR3 region has 16 residues. CDR3: CASSLAEAGVLNEQYF. The CDR3 DNA sequence: TGTGCCAGCAGCTTAGCCGAGGCGGGAGTTCTCAACGAGCAGTACTTC.

This clonotype is labeled as large. This beta chain came through as a stray read in a library set up for alpha chains, and its size says little. V gene TRBV7-2 combines with J gene TRBJ2-7, with TRBD1 identical over 7 bases. V was clipped by 4 bases and J by 3 bases; unmatched bases: 3. The CDR3 covers 13 residues. Germline CDR1 and CDR2: SGHTA and FQGNSA. The CDR3 nucleotides read TGTGCCAGCAGCTCCAGGGACAGCTACGAGCAGTACTTC. Encoded protein: CASSSRDSYEQYF.

In this sample, this clonotype is large (0.1 to 1%). This beta chain slipped into a library made for alpha chains as a stray read, so its size is not meaningful. The chain links TRBV6-1 to TRBJ1-2; 7 bases are a match to TRBD1. The CDR3 consists of 15 residues. Germline CDR1 reads MNHNS; CDR2 reads SASEGT. The junction had 7 bases not matched to a gene; V was cut back by 2 bases and J by 4 bases. In DNA form, the CDR3 reads TGTGCCAGCAGTGAATTGGGGGACAGATTCTATGGCTACACCTTC. It encodes CASSELGDRFYGYTF.

On this clonotype itself: The library was built for alpha chains, so this beta chain is an off-target read and its size means little. This sequence joins TRBV5-1 and TRBJ2-7; D remains ambiguous. CDR1 and CDR2 (germline): SGHRS, YFSETQ. This CDR3 has 16 residues. The V and J ends lost 0 bases and 2 bases respectively, with 15 bases between them. CDR3 in amino acids: CASSLEFTYPTYEQYF. CDR3 DNA sequence: TGCGCCAGCAGCTTGGAGTTCACTTACCCAACCTACGAGCAGTACTTC.

About this clonotype itself: Found in a library prepared for alpha chains, this beta chain is an off-target read, and its abundance has little meaning. The rearrangement joins TRBV11-2 to TRBJ2-1; 12 bases match TRBD2. CDR1 is SGHAT, CDR2 FQNNGV, per germline. This CDR3 spans 18 amino acids. With 5 bases clipped from V and 11 bases from J, the junction kept 19 bases outside the gene matches. The CDR3 nucleotides are TGTGCCAGCAGCAACTGGCCTCCGACTAGCGGGAGCGCGAATAAGCAGTTCTTC. Its translation is CASSNWPPTSGSANKQFF.

This clonotype is large. Because the library targeted alpha chains, this beta chain is an off-target read whose size means little. The V and J genes are TRBV10-2 and TRBJ2-7; 9 bases line up with TRBD2. This CDR3 has 15 amino acids. In germline, CDR1 is WSHSY, CDR2 SAAADI. The J segment lost 0 bases and the V segment lost 6 bases, leaving 6 bases of the junction unmatched. In nucleotides, the CDR3 is TGCGCCAGCAGACCTAGCGGGATAACCTCCTACGAGCAGTACTTC. This codes for CASRPSGITSYEQYF.

In its sample, this clonotype ranks as large (0.1 to 1%). This beta chain is a stray sequence in a library constructed for alpha chains; its clone size is not meaningful. V usage is TRBV30 and J usage is TRBJ2-7, with a possible D match to TRBD1 (6 bases). CDR1 is GTSNPN, CDR2 SVGIG, per germline (reference sequence). Trimming took 3 bases from V and 4 from J, leaving 10 bases between them. The CDR3 runs to 12 residues. The CDR3 nucleotides read TGTGCCTGGAGCGGCCAGGGGTACGAGCAGTACTTC. Translating it yields CAWSGQGYEQYF.

About this clonotype: This beta chain represents an off-target read in a library built for alpha chains; its size is of limited meaning. The rearrangement links TRBV6-2 or TRBV6-3 to TRBJ2-7; D possibly uses TRBD1 or TRBD2 (5 bases each). Germline assignment: CDR1 MNHEY and CDR2 SVGEGT. CDR3 size: 13 residues. V shed 4 bases and J shed 9 bases, with 16 bases lying between them. CDR3 residues: CASSFLGTRGQYF. The CDR3 coding sequence is TGTGCCAGCAGTTTCTTGGGGACCAGAGGGCAGTACTTC.

By frequency in the sample, this clonotype is medium-sized. This beta chain lies outside the target of a library built for alpha chains; its clone size means little. The chain carries TRBV19 and TRBJ2-5, with D perhaps matching TRBD2 (6 bases). The CDR3 consists of 13 residues. The V gene lost 6 bases and the J gene lost 2 bases, with 10 bases spanning the gap. The germline CDR1 and CDR2 sequences are LNHDA and SQIVND (reference sequence). For the CDR3, the DNA is TGTGCCAGTAGCCGGGAGTGGCAAGAGACCCAGTACTTC. This encodes CASSREWQETQYF.

On this clonotype itself: Because the library targeted alpha chains, this beta chain is an off-target read whose size means little. The chain combines TRBV6-2 or TRBV6-3 with TRBJ2-5, with unresolved D. CDR1 and CDR2 from the germline V gene are MNHEY and SVGEGT. The CDR3 has 15 amino acids. V dropped 2 bases and J dropped 7 bases, with 17 bases sitting between them. CDR3 region: CASSYGYGRIVTQYF. The CDR3 DNA is TGTGCCAGCAGTTACGGATACGGCAGGATAGTGACCCAGTACTTC.

This clonotype is termed medium-sized. Being off target in a library aimed at alpha chains, this beta chain has a size of little meaning. This sequence joins TRBV27 and TRBJ2-7; 12 bases fit TRBD1. The CDR3 runs to 15 residues. The V segment lost 7 bases and the J segment 5 bases; nucleotides outside the gene matches: 9. The germline V gene has CDR1 MNHEY and CDR2 SMNVEV (reference sequence). DNA of the CDR3: TGTGCCAGCACCGTTCTGGGACAGGGGGCTCACGAGCAGTACTTC. Translating it yields CASTVLGQGAHEQYF.